The 10 T cell receptor beta chains below all came from one sample that was sequenced in a study of a mutant IDH1 vaccine in newly diagnosed glioma. Noted time point: week 35, safety follow-up. Topical imiquimod was applied with each vaccine dose, which held 300 ug of mutant IDH1 20-mer peptide. Their antigen targets remain unknown. Profiling relied on immunoSEQ multiplex PCR, and the TCRdb table lists in-frame clones only, not all of them. Found here are about 72,000 clones, less than 90% of them singletons; the top ten hold 9.5% to 15%. The specimen was PBMCs, collected from a glioma patient whose treatment included an IDH1 peptide vaccine. The receptors were gathered from a man aged 18 to 30 with glioma.

This sequence joins TRBV7-2 and TRBJ2-7; 10 positions match TRBD1. V lost 4 bases to trimming and J lost 3 bases; unmatched junction nucleotides: 6. Germline CDR1 is SGHTA and CDR2 is FQGNSA. The CDR3 sequence is 15 residues long. The CDR3 sequence: CASSWETGGGYEQYF. The CDR3 region has the DNA TGTGCCAGCAGCTGGGAGACAGGGGGCGGCTACGAGCAGTACTTC.

This chain links TRBV9 with TRBJ1-2, with 12 bases that match TRBD1. Trimming at V came to 3 bases and at J to 7 bases, leaving 10 bases not matched to a gene. Germline V lookup: CDR1 SGDLS, CDR2 YYNGEE. This CDR3 spans 16 amino acids. For the CDR3, the DNA is TGTGCCAGCAGCGCACAAACCGGGACAGGGGGCGGTGGCTACACCTTC. It encodes CASSAQTGTGGGGYTF.

The chain carries TRBV7-2 and TRBJ1-1; TRBD1 might be the D (6 bases). There are 14 residues in the CDR3. V lost 1 base to trimming and J lost 4 bases, with 10 bases between them. Germline lookup yields CDR1 SGHTA and CDR2 FQGNSA. The CDR3 region has the DNA TGTGCCAGCAGCTTAGACAGGGAAGGCACTGAAGCTTTCTTT. It specifies CASSLDREGTEAFF.

V usage is TRBV5-4 and J usage is TRBJ2-7; 8 nucleotides agree with TRBD2. This CDR3 region has 14 residues. Per the germline V gene, CDR1 is SGHNT and CDR2 is YYREEE (reference sequence). V lost 4 bases and J lost 4; bases outside the gene matches: 7. CDR3 DNA: TGTGCCAGCAGCCCCGGGGGGGTTGGGTACGAGCAGTACTTC. It is translated as CASSPGGVGYEQYF.

The chain links TRBV7-9 to TRBJ2-2, with D uncertain. The CDR3 runs 13 residues. V was clipped by 2 bases and J by 7 bases, with 8 bases between them. Germline V gene data show CDR1 as SEHNR and CDR2 as FQNEAQ (reference sequence). The CDR3 coding sequence is TGTGCCAGCAGCTTAACGGATATCGGGGAGCTGTTTTTT. Translating it yields CASSLTDIGELFF.

The rearrangement joins TRBV18 to TRBJ2-7, with 10 bases lining up with TRBD1. CDR1 and CDR2 from the germline V gene are KGHSH and LQKENI. V shed 6 bases, J shed 3 bases, and the junction held 5 bases outside the gene matches. This CDR3 contains 14 residues. The CDR3 loop is CASSQGQGSYEQYF. The CDR3, as DNA: TGTGCCAGCTCCCAGGGACAGGGGAGCTACGAGCAGTACTTC.

This chain links TRBV2 with TRBJ2-7; 9 bases are a match to TRBD1. The V segment lost 8 bases and the J segment 5 bases; nucleotides outside the gene matches: 10. The germline V gene has CDR1 SNHLY and CDR2 FYNNEI. The CDR3 loop spans 14 amino acids. This chain's CDR3 is CASGGGTGHDEQYF. The CDR3 DNA reads as TGTGCCAGCGGGGGAGGGACAGGGCACGACGAGCAGTACTTC.

The V gene is TRBV27, the J gene TRBJ2-7, with 8 bases identical to TRBD1. With 3 bases clipped from V and 4 bases from J, the junction kept 8 bases outside the gene matches. This CDR3 has 15 residues. Germline V gene sequence: CDR1 MNHEY, CDR2 SMNVEV (reference sequence). Written as DNA, the CDR3 is TGTGCCAGCAGTTTGAGACAGGGGTCCTTTTACGAGCAGTACTTC. Translating gives CASSLRQGSFYEQYF.

The chain couples TRBV7-9 to TRBJ2-3, with TRBD2 as a possible D gene (6 bases). Germline assignment: CDR1 SEHNR and CDR2 FQNEAQ (reference sequence). CDR3 length: 13 residues. V was clipped by 4 bases and J by 6 bases, with 11 bases between them. CDR3 protein: CASSSFGGDTQYF. The CDR3 bases are TGTGCCAGCAGCTCTTTTGGGGGGGATACGCAGTATTTT.

The chain combines TRBV11-2 with TRBJ1-3, with D possibly TRBD1 on 5 matching bases. Germline V gives CDR1 SGHAT, CDR2 FQNNGV. The length of the CDR3 is 14 residues. With 6 bases removed from V and 0 bases from J, the gap between germline ends came to 9 bases. This CDR3 is CASSRQTSGNTIYF. For the CDR3, the DNA is TGTGCCAGCAGTCGACAGACCTCTGGAAACACCATATATTTT.